Listed below are T cell receptor beta chains from one sample, sequenced in a study of CD8 T cells in ankylosing spondylitis. TCRdb ran MiXCR on the 5' RACE reads and lists one entry per CDR3 protein. Seen here are 36,000 or so distinct CDR3 sequences, about an eighth observed once, and the top ten hold roughly 32%. The specimen was synovial fluid, either unsorted or a sorted T cell fraction (not recorded which). All receptors come from a male donor with ankylosing spondylitis. CDR3s leave out the opening cysteine and the closing phenylalanine or tryptophan. D genes are given only for firm matches.

V gene,D gene,CDR3 protein
TRBV11-2,.,ASSLTGNYNEQF
TRBV6-2/TRBV6-3,.,ASSYLGLGEQF
TRBV20-1,TRBD1,SVGDSANTEAF
TRBV7-9,.,ASSLEGGTNEKLF
TRBV9,.,ASSVRGLQGNTIY
TRBV9,.,ASTPVAALWNTEAF
TRBV4-3,TRBD2,ASSRTSGFSSTDTQY
TRBV12-3/TRBV12-4,TRBD1,ASSLVGTGVREQF
TRBV29-1,TRBD2,SAAGGALGGYEQY
TRBV7-9,.,ASSSQTGKAF
TRBV20-1,TRBD2,SGRATGPWGSGRMDEQF
TRBV6-5,.,ASSYVPGQSTGELF
TRBV6-4,.,ASSDSEQEKF
TRBV3-1,.,ASSQETVQETQY
TRBV5-6,.,ASSSWDHIGEQF
TRBV5-1,TRBD2,ASSRTSGSSTDTQY
TRBV3-1,.,ASSQDGIYYGYT
TRBV6-1,.,ASSPLGGGQETQY
TRBV14,.,ASSQESWQGYNEQF
TRBV2,TRBD2,ASGWTSGVYNEQF
TRBV28,.,ASSPPRGSRPTYEQY
TRBV20-1,TRBD2,SARAAGGRSDEQF
TRBV28,.,ASSFLRGLETQY
TRBV2,.,AKQGTAMNTEAF
TRBV5-1,TRBD1,ASSLGQGRSYEQY